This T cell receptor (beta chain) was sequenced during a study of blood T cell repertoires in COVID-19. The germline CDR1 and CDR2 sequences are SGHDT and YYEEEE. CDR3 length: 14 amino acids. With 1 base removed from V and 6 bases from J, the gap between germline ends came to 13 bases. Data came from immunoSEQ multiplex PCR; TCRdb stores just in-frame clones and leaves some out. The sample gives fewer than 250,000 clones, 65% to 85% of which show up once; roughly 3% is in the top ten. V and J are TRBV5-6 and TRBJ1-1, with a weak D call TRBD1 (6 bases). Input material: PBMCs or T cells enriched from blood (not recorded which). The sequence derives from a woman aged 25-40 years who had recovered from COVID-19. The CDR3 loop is CASSLSQGRAEAFF. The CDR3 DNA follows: TGTGCCAGCAGCTTGAGTCAGGGGAGAGCTGAAGCTTTCTTT.